A selection of T cell receptor beta chains follows, all from one sample in a study of response to subunit inactivated influenza vaccine. TCRdb re-derived calls from the RT-PCR reads in MiXCR, one entry per CDR3 protein. The sample holds about 480,000 distinct CDR3 sequences, roughly 11% seen once. The specimen was PBMCs from blood, collected 40 to 50 days after vaccination. These receptors came from a man aged 50 or older who received an inactivated influenza vaccine. Both conserved end residues are part of each CDR3. Each record gives: J gene, D gene, clone size, V gene, CDR3 DNA, CDR3 protein. A D gene is named only where the DNA matches it firmly. Rows may omit the clone size; those that give it use once, few, many or a size class.

j_gene: TRBJ2-5
d_gene: NA
abundance: NA
v_gene: TRBV24-1
CDR3nt: TGTGCCACCAGTGATTTGGGGGGCGGCAAAGAGACCCAGTACTTC
CDR3aa: CATSDLGGGKETQYF

j_gene: TRBJ2-7
d_gene: TRBD1
abundance: few
v_gene: TRBV28
CDR3nt: TGTGCCAGCAGTTACCCCGGACAGGGGAACGAGCGGTACTTC
CDR3aa: CASSYPGQGNERYF

j_gene: TRBJ2-7
d_gene: NA
abundance: NA
v_gene: TRBV5-1
CDR3nt: TGCGCCAGCAGCTTGGAAGACAGACCTTCTTACGAGCAGTACTTC
CDR3aa: CASSLEDRPSYEQYF

j_gene: TRBJ2-2
d_gene: NA
abundance: many
v_gene: TRBV12-3/TRBV12-4
CDR3nt: TGTGCCAGCAGTATAGCAAGGAACACCGGGGAGCTGTTTTTT
CDR3aa: CASSIARNTGELFF

j_gene: TRBJ2-7
d_gene: NA
abundance: many
v_gene: TRBV27
CDR3nt: TGTGCCAGCAAGTTTGCCGACGAGCAGTACTTC
CDR3aa: CASKFADEQYF

j_gene: TRBJ2-6
d_gene: NA
abundance: few
v_gene: TRBV5-1
CDR3nt: TGCGCCAGCAGCTTGGGTCAGCGCTCTGGGGCCAACGTCCTGACTTTC
CDR3aa: CASSLGQRSGANVLTF

j_gene: TRBJ2-7
d_gene: NA
abundance: NA
v_gene: TRBV15
CDR3nt: TGTGCCACCAGCATAGAACATTCAGGGGAATACGAGCAGTACTTC
CDR3aa: CATSIEHSGEYEQYF

j_gene: TRBJ2-5
d_gene: NA
abundance: few
v_gene: TRBV5-1
CDR3nt: TGCGCCAGCAGCTTAGGGGTTGAAGAGACCCAGTACTTC
CDR3aa: CASSLGVEETQYF

j_gene: TRBJ1-1
d_gene: NA
abundance: NA
v_gene: TRBV18
CDR3nt: TGTGCCAGCTCAGCAGGGTACGGGATGAACACTGAAGCTTTCTTT
CDR3aa: CASSAGYGMNTEAFF

j_gene: TRBJ2-7
d_gene: TRBD1
abundance: many
v_gene: TRBV12-3/TRBV12-4
CDR3nt: TGTGCCAGCAGAGCCGGGACAGGGGGTCCTTGGGAGCAGTACTTC
CDR3aa: CASRAGTGGPWEQYF

j_gene: TRBJ1-5
d_gene: NA
abundance: NA
v_gene: TRBV6-1
CDR3nt: TGTGCCAGCAGTCTGACTAAGGGGACAAAGCAGCCCCAGCATTTT
CDR3aa: CASSLTKGTKQPQHF

j_gene: TRBJ2-1
d_gene: NA
abundance: few
v_gene: TRBV20-1
CDR3nt: TGCAGTGCCGGGGACAACCGGTGGGAGCAGTTCTTC
CDR3aa: CSAGDNRWEQFF

j_gene: TRBJ2-7
d_gene: NA
abundance: few
v_gene: TRBV25-1
CDR3nt: TGTGCCAGCAGTGAACTCCTCCGGGGAGTCTCCTACGAGCAGTACTTC
CDR3aa: CASSELLRGVSYEQYF

j_gene: TRBJ2-7
d_gene: TRBD2
abundance: NA
v_gene: TRBV4-2
CDR3nt: TGTGCCAGCAGCGCCCTAGCGGGAGGGGTCTACGAGCAGTACTTC
CDR3aa: CASSALAGGVYEQYF

j_gene: TRBJ2-7
d_gene: TRBD2
abundance: few
v_gene: TRBV4-2
CDR3nt: TGTGCCAGCAGCCAAGATCTACTAGCGGGGGACGAGCAGTACTTC
CDR3aa: CASSQDLLAGDEQYF

j_gene: TRBJ2-1
d_gene: NA
abundance: few
v_gene: TRBV7-8
CDR3nt: TGTGCCAGCAGTATGTCTAGTTTGGGCCAGGGTGAGCAGTTCTTC
CDR3aa: CASSMSSLGQGEQFF

j_gene: TRBJ1-2
d_gene: NA
abundance: few
v_gene: TRBV4-3
CDR3nt: TGCGCCAGCAGCCCGTCAGGGAACACTGGCTACACCTTC
CDR3aa: CASSPSGNTGYTF

j_gene: TRBJ2-7
d_gene: NA
abundance: NA
v_gene: TRBV4-2
CDR3nt: TGTGCCAGCAGCCCCACCCCCCAGGGAACCGACGAGCAGTACTTC
CDR3aa: CASSPTPQGTDEQYF

j_gene: TRBJ1-5
d_gene: NA
abundance: few
v_gene: TRBV6-1
CDR3nt: TGTGCCAGCAGTGAGGGGGCCGGCCATCAGCCCCAGCATTTT
CDR3aa: CASSEGAGHQPQHF

j_gene: TRBJ2-1
d_gene: TRBD1
abundance: NA
v_gene: TRBV11-1
CDR3nt: TGTGCCAGCAGCATCACCGGAGGGACAGGGTTTTCATTCGGCCGCAATGAGCAGTTCTTC
CDR3aa: CASSITGGTGFSFGRNEQFF

j_gene: TRBJ1-6
d_gene: TRBD1
abundance: few
v_gene: TRBV6-1
CDR3nt: TGTGCCTGCACGAACAGGGGGCTCAATTCACCCCTCCACTTT
CDR3aa: CACTNRGLNSPLHF

j_gene: TRBJ2-2
d_gene: TRBD2
abundance: few
v_gene: TRBV5-1
CDR3nt: TGCGCCAGCAGTCCTCTCCCGAGCGGGGGTTCCGGGGAGCTGTTTTTT
CDR3aa: CASSPLPSGGSGELFF

j_gene: TRBJ2-5
d_gene: NA
abundance: NA
v_gene: TRBV7-2
CDR3nt: TGTGCCAGCAGCTTGACTAGTATAGAGACCCAGTACTTC
CDR3aa: CASSLTSIETQYF

j_gene: TRBJ2-6
d_gene: TRBD2
abundance: many
v_gene: TRBV12-3/TRBV12-4
CDR3nt: TGTGCCAGCAGCCTTGGACTAGCGGGCTCCAACAACGTCCTGACTTTC
CDR3aa: CASSLGLAGSNNVLTF

j_gene: TRBJ1-2
d_gene: TRBD1
abundance: NA
v_gene: TRBV7-9
CDR3nt: TGTGCCAGCAGCTTAGGGACAGGGGAATCTGGCTACACCTTC
CDR3aa: CASSLGTGESGYTF

j_gene: TRBJ1-1
d_gene: NA
abundance: many
v_gene: TRBV12-3/TRBV12-4
CDR3nt: TGTGCCAGCAGTTTAACCTACAAGAACACTGAAGCTTTCTTT
CDR3aa: CASSLTYKNTEAFF

j_gene: TRBJ2-5
d_gene: NA
abundance: NA
v_gene: TRBV5-5
CDR3nt: TGTGCCAGCAGCTCAGGAACAGGGAGCCAGTACTTC
CDR3aa: CASSSGTGSQYF

j_gene: TRBJ2-5
d_gene: NA
abundance: NA
v_gene: TRBV6-1
CDR3nt: TGTGCCAGCAGCCGCTTGTCCGCGGTACAAGAGTGGACCCAGTACTTC
CDR3aa: CASSRLSAVQEWTQYF

j_gene: TRBJ2-7
d_gene: TRBD1
abundance: many
v_gene: TRBV6-6
CDR3nt: TGTGCCAGCAGCGGGTACGGGTATTCGGGACAGGGGGCCTACGAGCAGTACTTC
CDR3aa: CASSGYGYSGQGAYEQYF

j_gene: TRBJ1-2
d_gene: NA
abundance: few
v_gene: TRBV9
CDR3nt: TGTGCCAGCAGCGTAGTACCAGGACCTAGCTATGGCTACACCTTC
CDR3aa: CASSVVPGPSYGYTF

j_gene: TRBJ2-5
d_gene: TRBD2
abundance: NA
v_gene: TRBV7-9
CDR3nt: TGTGCCAGCAGTTCCTCAGCGGGAGGGCCCCAAGAGACCCAGTACTTC
CDR3aa: CASSSSAGGPQETQYF

j_gene: TRBJ2-1
d_gene: TRBD2
abundance: few
v_gene: TRBV29-1
CDR3nt: TGCAGCGTTGGGGTCCTAGCGGGAGTCAATGAGCAGTTCTTC
CDR3aa: CSVGVLAGVNEQFF

j_gene: TRBJ2-3
d_gene: NA
abundance: NA
v_gene: TRBV5-1
CDR3nt: TGCGCCAGCAGCTTGTCCCTACCGAGAGATACGCAGTATTTT
CDR3aa: CASSLSLPRDTQYF

j_gene: TRBJ2-2
d_gene: NA
abundance: many
v_gene: TRBV10-3
CDR3nt: TGTGCCATCAGTGATCTGACTAGGGACGCTACCGGGGAGCTGTTTTTT
CDR3aa: CAISDLTRDATGELFF

j_gene: TRBJ2-3
d_gene: NA
abundance: many
v_gene: TRBV12-3/TRBV12-4
CDR3nt: TGTGCCAGCACCCTCCTGATGGGGCCGACAGATACGCAGTATTTT
CDR3aa: CASTLLMGPTDTQYF

j_gene: TRBJ2-7
d_gene: TRBD1
abundance: many
v_gene: TRBV29-1
CDR3nt: TGCAGCGTTGTTGACAGGGGGTTCTACGAGCAGTACTTC
CDR3aa: CSVVDRGFYEQYF

j_gene: TRBJ2-7
d_gene: NA
abundance: NA
v_gene: TRBV5-1
CDR3nt: TGCGCCAGCAGCTTGGGCCTAGGACACGACTACGAGCAGTACTTC
CDR3aa: CASSLGLGHDYEQYF

j_gene: TRBJ2-1
d_gene: TRBD2
abundance: few
v_gene: TRBV27
CDR3nt: TGTGCCAGCAGTGTACTAAACCCTGGGACTAGCAGAATATACAATGAGCAGTTCTTC
CDR3aa: CASSVLNPGTSRIYNEQFF

j_gene: TRBJ2-3
d_gene: NA
abundance: NA
v_gene: TRBV6-2/TRBV6-3
CDR3nt: TGTGCCATCAAGGGGGTGTATACAGATACGCAGTATTTT
CDR3aa: CAIKGVYTDTQYF

j_gene: TRBJ2-7
d_gene: NA
abundance: NA
v_gene: TRBV5-1
CDR3nt: TGCGCCAGCAGCCAGGGAGGAGGGGGCTACGAGCAGTACTTC
CDR3aa: CASSQGGGGYEQYF

j_gene: TRBJ2-5
d_gene: TRBD2
abundance: few
v_gene: TRBV7-2
CDR3nt: TGTGCCAGCAGCTTAGGACTAGCGGGGCCGCGGGAGACCCAGTACTTC
CDR3aa: CASSLGLAGPRETQYF

j_gene: TRBJ2-6
d_gene: NA
abundance: many
v_gene: TRBV4-3
CDR3nt: TGCGCCAGCAGCCAAGCGAACGTAAACTCTGGGGCCAACGTCCTGACTTTC
CDR3aa: CASSQANVNSGANVLTF

j_gene: TRBJ2-5
d_gene: TRBD1
abundance: NA
v_gene: TRBV6-5
CDR3nt: TGTGCCAGCAGTTACCCAACCGGGACAGGGGGGAGAGAGACCCAGTACTTC
CDR3aa: CASSYPTGTGGRETQYF

j_gene: TRBJ2-1
d_gene: TRBD1
abundance: many
v_gene: TRBV24-1
CDR3nt: TGTGCCACCAGTGACCCTCAGGGGGCCATTATGGGCAATGAGCAGTTCTTC
CDR3aa: CATSDPQGAIMGNEQFF

j_gene: TRBJ2-1
d_gene: TRBD2
abundance: few
v_gene: TRBV6-1
CDR3nt: TGTGCCAGCAGTAGCCGGGACTATCGGTACAATGAGCAGTTCTTC
CDR3aa: CASSSRDYRYNEQFF

j_gene: TRBJ2-3
d_gene: NA
abundance: NA
v_gene: TRBV7-2
CDR3nt: TGTGCCAGCAGCTTGGGGGGGGCCGACGATACGCAGTATTTT
CDR3aa: CASSLGGADDTQYF

j_gene: TRBJ2-3
d_gene: TRBD2
abundance: many
v_gene: TRBV4-3
CDR3nt: TGCGCCAGCAGCCACGGGAGGGTCACAGATACGCAGTATTTT
CDR3aa: CASSHGRVTDTQYF

j_gene: TRBJ2-1
d_gene: NA
abundance: few
v_gene: TRBV6-2/TRBV6-3
CDR3nt: TGTGCCAGCAGTTCTCCTCATGAGCAGTTCTTC
CDR3aa: CASSSPHEQFF

j_gene: TRBJ2-1
d_gene: NA
abundance: many
v_gene: TRBV20-1
CDR3nt: TGCAGTGCTAGTTTCGGGTGGGATGAGCAGTTCTTC
CDR3aa: CSASFGWDEQFF

j_gene: TRBJ2-3
d_gene: NA
abundance: NA
v_gene: TRBV10-3
CDR3nt: TGTGCCATCCGACTAACCTCTAGCACAGATACGCAGTATTTT
CDR3aa: CAIRLTSSTDTQYF

j_gene: TRBJ2-7
d_gene: TRBD2
abundance: NA
v_gene: TRBV7-9
CDR3nt: TGTGCCAGCAGGCTCGGGGAGGGCCACGAGCAGTACTTC
CDR3aa: CASRLGEGHEQYF